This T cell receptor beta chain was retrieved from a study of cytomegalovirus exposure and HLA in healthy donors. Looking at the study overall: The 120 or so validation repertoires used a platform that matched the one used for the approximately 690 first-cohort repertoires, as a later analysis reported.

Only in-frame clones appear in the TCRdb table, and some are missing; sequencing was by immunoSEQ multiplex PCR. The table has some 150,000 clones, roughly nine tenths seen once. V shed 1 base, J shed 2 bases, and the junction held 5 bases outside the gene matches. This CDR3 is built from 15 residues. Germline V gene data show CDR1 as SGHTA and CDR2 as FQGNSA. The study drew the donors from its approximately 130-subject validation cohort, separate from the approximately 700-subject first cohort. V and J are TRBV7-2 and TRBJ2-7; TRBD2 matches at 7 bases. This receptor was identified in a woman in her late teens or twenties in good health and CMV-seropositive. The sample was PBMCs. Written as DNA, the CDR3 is TGTGCCAGCAGCTTAGTCACTAGCGCAGCCTACGAGCAGTACTTC. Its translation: CASSLVTSAAYEQYF.